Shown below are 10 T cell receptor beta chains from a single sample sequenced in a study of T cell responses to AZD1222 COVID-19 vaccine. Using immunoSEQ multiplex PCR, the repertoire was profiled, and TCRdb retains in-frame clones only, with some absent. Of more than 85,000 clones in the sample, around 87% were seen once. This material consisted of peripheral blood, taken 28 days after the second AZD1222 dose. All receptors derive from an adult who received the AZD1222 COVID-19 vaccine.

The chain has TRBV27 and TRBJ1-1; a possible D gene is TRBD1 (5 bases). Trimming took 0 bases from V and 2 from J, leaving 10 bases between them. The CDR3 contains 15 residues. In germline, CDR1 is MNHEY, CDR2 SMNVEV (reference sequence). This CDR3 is CASSLSGTLNTEAFF. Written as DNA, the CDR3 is TGTGCCAGCAGTTTATCGGGGACGCTAAACACTGAAGCTTTCTTT.

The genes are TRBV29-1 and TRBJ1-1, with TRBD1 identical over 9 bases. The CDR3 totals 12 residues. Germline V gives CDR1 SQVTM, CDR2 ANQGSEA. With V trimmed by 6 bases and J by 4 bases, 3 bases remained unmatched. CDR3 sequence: CSVGTGTTEAFF. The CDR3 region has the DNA TGCAGCGTCGGGACAGGGACCACTGAAGCTTTCTTT.

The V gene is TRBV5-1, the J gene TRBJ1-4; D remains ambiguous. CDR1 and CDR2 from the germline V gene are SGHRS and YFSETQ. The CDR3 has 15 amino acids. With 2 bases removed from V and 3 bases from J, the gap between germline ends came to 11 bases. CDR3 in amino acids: CASSFSTESNEKLFF. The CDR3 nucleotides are TGCGCCAGCAGCTTTTCGACGGAATCTAATGAAAAACTGTTTTTT. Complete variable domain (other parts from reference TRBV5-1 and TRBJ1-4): KAGVTQTPRYLIKTRGQQVTLSCSPISGHRSVSWYQQTPGQGLQFLFEYFSETQRNKGNFPGRFSGRQFSNSRSEMNVSTLELGDSALYLCASSFSTESNEKLFFGSGTQLSVL.

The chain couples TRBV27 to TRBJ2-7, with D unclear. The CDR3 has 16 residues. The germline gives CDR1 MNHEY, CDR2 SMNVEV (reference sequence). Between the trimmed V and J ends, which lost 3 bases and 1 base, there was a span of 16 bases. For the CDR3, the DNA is TGTGCCAGCAGTTTCCGTGGCGTATCCCCTTCCTACGAGCAGTACTTC. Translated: CASSFRGVSPSYEQYF.

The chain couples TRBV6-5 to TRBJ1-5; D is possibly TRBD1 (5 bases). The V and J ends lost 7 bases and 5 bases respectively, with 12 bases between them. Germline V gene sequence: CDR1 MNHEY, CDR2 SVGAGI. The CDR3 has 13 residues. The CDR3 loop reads CASTPQVHQPQHF. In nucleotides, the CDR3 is TGTGCCAGCACTCCACAGGTTCATCAGCCCCAGCATTTT.

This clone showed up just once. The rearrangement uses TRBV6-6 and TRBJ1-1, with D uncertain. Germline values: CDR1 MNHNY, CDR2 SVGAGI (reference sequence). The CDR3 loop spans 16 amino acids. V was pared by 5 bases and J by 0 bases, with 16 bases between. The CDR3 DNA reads TGTGCCAGCAGTCTTACCTCGGGAGTCCTGAACACTGAAGCTTTCTTT. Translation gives CASSLTSGVLNTEAFF.

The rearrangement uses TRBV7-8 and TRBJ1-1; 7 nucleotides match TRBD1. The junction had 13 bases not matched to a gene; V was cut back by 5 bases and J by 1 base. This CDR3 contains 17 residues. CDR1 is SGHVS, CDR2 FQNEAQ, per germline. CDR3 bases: TGTGCCAGCAGCGGAGAAAGGGAGGGGGCGACGAACACTGAAGCTTTCTTT. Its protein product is CASSGEREGATNTEAFF.

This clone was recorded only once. The CDR3 reads CASSFGQLNTEAFF. CDR3 bases: TGTGCCAGCAGCTTTGGACAGCTGAACACTGAAGCTTTCTTT. The rearrangement joins TRBV5-4 to TRBJ1-1, with a weak D call TRBD1 (6 bases). Trimming cost V 2 bases and J 0 bases, with 8 bases left between them. CDR1 SGHNT and CDR2 YYREEE come from the germline V gene (reference sequence). The CDR3 has 14 amino acids.

CDR3 loop: CASSAQGRANTEAFF. CDR3 bases: TGTGCCAGCAGCGCACAGGGGAGAGCGAACACTGAAGCTTTCTTT. V usage is TRBV7-6 and J usage is TRBJ1-1, with 7 bases that match TRBD1. Germline V lookup: CDR1 SGHVS, CDR2 FNYEAQ. V lost 5 bases, J lost 1 base, and 7 bases stayed unmatched. The CDR3 has 15 residues.

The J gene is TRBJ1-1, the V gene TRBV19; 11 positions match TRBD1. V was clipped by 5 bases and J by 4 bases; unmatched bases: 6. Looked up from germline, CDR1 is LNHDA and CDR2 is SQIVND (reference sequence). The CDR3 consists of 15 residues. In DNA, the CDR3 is TGTGCCAGTAGTCTCCGGGGACAGGGGGGCACTGAAGCTTTCTTT. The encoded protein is CASSLRGQGGTEAFF.